This TCR beta chain derives from a study of monozygotic twins with cystic fibrosis. Study observations and caveats: Monozygotic CF twin pairs shared significantly more nucleotide-identical clonotypes than unrelated CF individuals did.

Per germline, CDR1 SGHRS and CDR2 YFSETQ. There are 18 residues in the CDR3. Germline trimming cut 1 base from V and 3 bases from J; bases unmatched to any gene: 14. Remarks on this clone: Its antigen is as yet unknown.

The data were produced by immunoSEQ multiplex PCR, yet TCRdb's version contains in-frame clones alone and is incomplete. The sample lists approximately 20,000 clones, 97% occurring once. The rearrangement links TRBV5-1 to TRBJ1-1; 8 nucleotides agree with TRBD1. Input material: blood. The TCR originated in a girl aged 10 to 17 with cystic fibrosis. CDR3 amino acids: CASSLISAQGARDTEAFF. In DNA, the CDR3 is TGCGCCAGCAGCTTGATCTCAGCGCAGGGGGCGCGGGACACTGAAGCTTTCTTT.